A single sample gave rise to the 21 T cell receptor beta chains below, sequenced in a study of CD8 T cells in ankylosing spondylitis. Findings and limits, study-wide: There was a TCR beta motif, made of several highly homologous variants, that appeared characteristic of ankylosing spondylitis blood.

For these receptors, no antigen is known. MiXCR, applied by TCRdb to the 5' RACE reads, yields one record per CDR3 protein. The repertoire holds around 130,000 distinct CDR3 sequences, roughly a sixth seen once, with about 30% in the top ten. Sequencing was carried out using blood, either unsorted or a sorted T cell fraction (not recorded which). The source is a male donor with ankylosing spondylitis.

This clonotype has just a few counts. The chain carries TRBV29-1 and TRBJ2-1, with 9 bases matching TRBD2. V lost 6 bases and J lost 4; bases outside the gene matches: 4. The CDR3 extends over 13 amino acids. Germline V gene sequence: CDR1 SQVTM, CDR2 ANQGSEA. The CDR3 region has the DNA TGCAGCGTCACACTAGCGGGTTACAATGAGCAGTTCTTC. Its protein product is CSVTLAGYNEQFF.

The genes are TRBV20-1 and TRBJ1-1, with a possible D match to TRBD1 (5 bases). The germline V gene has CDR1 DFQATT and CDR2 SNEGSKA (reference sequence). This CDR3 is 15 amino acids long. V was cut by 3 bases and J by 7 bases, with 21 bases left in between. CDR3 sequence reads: CSASQSLGRRGEAFF. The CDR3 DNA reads TGCAGTGCTAGTCAAAGCTTGGGGAGGAGGGGTGAAGCTTTCTTT.

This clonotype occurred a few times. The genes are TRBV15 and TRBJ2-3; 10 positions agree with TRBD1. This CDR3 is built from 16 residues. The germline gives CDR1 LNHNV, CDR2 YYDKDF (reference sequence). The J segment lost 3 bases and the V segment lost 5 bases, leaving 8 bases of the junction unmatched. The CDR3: CATSVDRGRGTDTQYF. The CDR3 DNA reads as TGTGCCACCAGCGTCGACAGGGGGCGAGGGACAGATACGCAGTATTTT. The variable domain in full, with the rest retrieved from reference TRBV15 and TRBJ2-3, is DAMVIQNPRYQVTQFGKPVTLSCSQTLNHNVMYWYQQKSSQAPKLLFHYYDKDFNNEADTPDNFQSRRPNTSFCFLDIRSPGLGDTAMYLCATSVDRGRGTDTQYFGPGTRLTVL.

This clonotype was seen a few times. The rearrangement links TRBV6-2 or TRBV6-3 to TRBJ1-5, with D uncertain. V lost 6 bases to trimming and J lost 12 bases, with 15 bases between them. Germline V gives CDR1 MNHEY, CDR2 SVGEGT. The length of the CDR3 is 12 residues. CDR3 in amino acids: CASSDEWFNQHF. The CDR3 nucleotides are TGTGCCAGCAGCGACGAGTGGTTTAACCAGCATTTT.

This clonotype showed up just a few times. In DNA form, the CDR3 reads TGTGCCAGCAGAGTTAGCAGGAGCGAGTCCTACGAGCAGTACTTC. It is translated as CASRVSRSESYEQYF. This rearrangement joins TRBV28 to TRBJ2-7; D unclear. This CDR3 is built from 15 residues. The V gene lost 6 bases and the J gene lost 1 base, with 16 bases spanning the gap. Germline loops: CDR1 MDHEN, CDR2 SYDVKM. The full variable domain, its missing parts supplied by reference TRBV28 and TRBJ2-7, is DVKVTQSSRYLVKRTGEKVFLECVQDMDHENMFWYRQDPGLGLRLIYFSYDVKMKEKGDIPEGYSVSREKKERFSLILESASTNQTSMYLCASRVSRSESYEQYFGPGTRLTVT.

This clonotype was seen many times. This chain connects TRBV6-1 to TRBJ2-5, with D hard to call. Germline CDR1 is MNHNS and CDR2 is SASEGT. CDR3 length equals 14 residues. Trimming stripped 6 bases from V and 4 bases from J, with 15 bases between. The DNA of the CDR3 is TGTGCCAGCAGCGGCCGATTCCCCTCAGAGACCCAGTACTTC. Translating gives CASSGRFPSETQYF.

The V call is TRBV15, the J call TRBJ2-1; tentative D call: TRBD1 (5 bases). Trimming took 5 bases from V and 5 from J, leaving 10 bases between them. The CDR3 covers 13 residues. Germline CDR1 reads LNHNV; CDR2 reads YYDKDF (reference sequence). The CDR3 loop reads CATSGAPHNEQFF. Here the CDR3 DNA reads TGTGCCACCAGCGGGGCCCCTCACAATGAGCAGTTCTTC. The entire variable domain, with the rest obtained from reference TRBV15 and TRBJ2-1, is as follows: DAMVIQNPRYQVTQFGKPVTLSCSQTLNHNVMYWYQQKSSQAPKLLFHYYDKDFNNEADTPDNFQSRRPNTSFCFLDIRSPGLGDTAMYLCATSGAPHNEQFFGPGTRLTVL.

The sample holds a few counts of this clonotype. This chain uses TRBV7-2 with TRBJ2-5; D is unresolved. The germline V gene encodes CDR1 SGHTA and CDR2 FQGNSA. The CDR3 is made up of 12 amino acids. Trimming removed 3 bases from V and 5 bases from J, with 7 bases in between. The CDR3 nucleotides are TGTGCCAGCAGCTTGACGTACGAGACCCAGTACTTC. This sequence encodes CASSLTYETQYF.

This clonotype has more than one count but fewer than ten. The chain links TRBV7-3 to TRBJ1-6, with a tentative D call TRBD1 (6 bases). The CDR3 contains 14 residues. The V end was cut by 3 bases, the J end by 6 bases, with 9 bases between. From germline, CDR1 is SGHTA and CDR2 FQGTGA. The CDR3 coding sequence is TGTGCCAGCAGCTTTGGGACAATTAATTCACCCCTCCACTTT. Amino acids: CASSFGTINSPLHF.

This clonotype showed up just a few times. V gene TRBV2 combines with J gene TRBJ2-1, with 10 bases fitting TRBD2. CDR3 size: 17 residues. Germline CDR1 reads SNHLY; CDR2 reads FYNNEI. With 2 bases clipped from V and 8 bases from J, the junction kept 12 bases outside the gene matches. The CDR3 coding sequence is TGTGCCAGCAGTGAAAACCCGGGGCTAGCGGGAGACTATGAGCAGTTCTTC. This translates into CASSENPGLAGDYEQFF.

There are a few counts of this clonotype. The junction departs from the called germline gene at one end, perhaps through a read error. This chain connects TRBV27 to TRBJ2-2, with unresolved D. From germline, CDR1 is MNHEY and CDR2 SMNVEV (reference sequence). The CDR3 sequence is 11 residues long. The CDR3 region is CASTNAGELFF. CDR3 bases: TGTGCCAGCACGAACGCCGGGGAGCTGTTTTTT.

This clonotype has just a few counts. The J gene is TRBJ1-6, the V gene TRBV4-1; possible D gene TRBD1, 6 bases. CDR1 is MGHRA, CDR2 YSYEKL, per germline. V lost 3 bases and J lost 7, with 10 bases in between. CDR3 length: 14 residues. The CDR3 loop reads CASSHSQGNSPLHF. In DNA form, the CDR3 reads TGCGCCAGCAGCCACTCCCAGGGGAATTCACCCCTCCACTTT.

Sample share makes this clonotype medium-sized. DNA of the CDR3: TGTGCCAGCAGTCCACCACTCGGAGAACGCGGGGGGGAGACCCAGTACTTC. It specifies CASSPPLGERGGETQYF. The genes are TRBV6-5 and TRBJ2-5; 8 positions agree with TRBD2. The CDR3 totals 17 residues. Per germline, CDR1 MNHEY and CDR2 SVGAGI. J lost 5 bases, V lost 5 bases, and 16 bases had no gene match.

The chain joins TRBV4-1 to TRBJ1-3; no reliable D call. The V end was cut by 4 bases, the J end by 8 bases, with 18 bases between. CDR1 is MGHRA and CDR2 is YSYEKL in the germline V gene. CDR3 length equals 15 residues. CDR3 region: CASSRSWSLGDTIYF. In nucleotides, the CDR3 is TGCGCCAGCAGCCGTTCTTGGTCCCTGGGAGACACCATATATTTT.

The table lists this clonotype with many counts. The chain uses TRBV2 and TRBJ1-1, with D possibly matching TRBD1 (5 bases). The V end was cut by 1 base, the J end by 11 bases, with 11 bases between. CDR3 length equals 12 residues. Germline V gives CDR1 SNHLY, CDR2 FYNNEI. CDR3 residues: CASSEVTGPAFF. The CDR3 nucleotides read TGTGCCAGCAGTGAAGTTACAGGTCCTGCTTTCTTT.

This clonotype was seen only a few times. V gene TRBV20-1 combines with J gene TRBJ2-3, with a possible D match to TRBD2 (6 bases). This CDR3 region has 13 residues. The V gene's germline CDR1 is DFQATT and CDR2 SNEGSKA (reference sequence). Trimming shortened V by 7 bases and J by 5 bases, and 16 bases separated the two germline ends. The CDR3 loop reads CSEQELGGDTQYF. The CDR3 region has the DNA TGCAGTGAGCAGGAGTTGGGAGGAGATACGCAGTATTTT.

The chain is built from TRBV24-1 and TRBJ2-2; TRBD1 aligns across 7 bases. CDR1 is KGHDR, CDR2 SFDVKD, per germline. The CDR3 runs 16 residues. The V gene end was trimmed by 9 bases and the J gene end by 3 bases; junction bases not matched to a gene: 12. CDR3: CATGTGTVLDTGELFF. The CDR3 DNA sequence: TGTGCCACCGGGACCGGGACAGTGTTGGACACCGGGGAGCTGTTTTTT.

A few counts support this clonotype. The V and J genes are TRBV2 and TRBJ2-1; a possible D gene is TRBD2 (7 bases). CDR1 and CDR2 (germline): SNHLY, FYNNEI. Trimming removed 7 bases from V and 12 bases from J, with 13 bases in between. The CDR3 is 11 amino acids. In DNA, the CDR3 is TGTGCCAGCACGGGGGGCCAGGGGCAGTTCTTC. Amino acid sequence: CASTGGQGQFF.

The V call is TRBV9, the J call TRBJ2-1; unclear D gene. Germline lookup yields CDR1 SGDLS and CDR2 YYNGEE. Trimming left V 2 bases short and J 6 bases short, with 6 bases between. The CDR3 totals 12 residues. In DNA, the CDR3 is TGTGCCAGCAGCGTGGTTAGCAATGAGCAGTTCTTC. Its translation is CASSVVSNEQFF.

CDR3 protein: CATSRDRGGEKLFF. The CDR3 nucleotides are TGTGCCACCAGCCGCGACAGGGGAGGCGAAAAACTGTTTTTT. The chain is built from TRBV15 and TRBJ1-4, with 8 bases matching TRBD1. After removal of 5 bases from V and 8 bases from J, the junction contained 7 bases not matched to a gene. This CDR3 contains 14 residues. Germline CDR1 and CDR2: LNHNV and YYDKDF (reference sequence).

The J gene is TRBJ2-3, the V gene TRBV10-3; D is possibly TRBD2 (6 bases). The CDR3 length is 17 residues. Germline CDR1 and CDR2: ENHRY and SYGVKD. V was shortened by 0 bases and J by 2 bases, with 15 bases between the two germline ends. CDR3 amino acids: CAISESFGGKFTDTQYF. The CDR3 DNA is TGTGCCATCAGTGAGTCGTTCGGCGGGAAATTCACAGATACGCAGTATTTT.